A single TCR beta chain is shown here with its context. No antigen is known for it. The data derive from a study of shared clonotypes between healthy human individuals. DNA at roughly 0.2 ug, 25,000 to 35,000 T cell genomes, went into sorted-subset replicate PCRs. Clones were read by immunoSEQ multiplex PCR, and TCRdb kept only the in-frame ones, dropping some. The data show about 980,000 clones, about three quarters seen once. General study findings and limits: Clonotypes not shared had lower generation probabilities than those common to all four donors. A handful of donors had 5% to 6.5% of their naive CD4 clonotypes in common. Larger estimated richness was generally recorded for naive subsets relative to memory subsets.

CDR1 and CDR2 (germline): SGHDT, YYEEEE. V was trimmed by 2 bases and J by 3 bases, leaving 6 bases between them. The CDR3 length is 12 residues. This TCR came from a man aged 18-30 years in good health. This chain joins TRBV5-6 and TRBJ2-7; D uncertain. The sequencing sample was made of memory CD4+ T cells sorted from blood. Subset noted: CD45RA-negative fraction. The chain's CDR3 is CASSFGSYEQYF. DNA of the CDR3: TGTGCCAGCAGCTTTGGCAGCTACGAGCAGTACTTC.